This T cell receptor beta chain originates from a study of shared clonotypes between healthy human individuals. As for the study in general: Ranging from 18 to 49 in age, donors were two women and three men. Study-wide results and caveats: About 5% of naive CD4 clonotypes were shared across four donors.

V lost 0 bases to trimming and J lost 2 bases, with 5 bases between them. CDR3 length equals 13 residues. Germline V gene data show CDR1 as MGHRA and CDR2 as YSYEKL. With regard to this clone: Its antigen is not identified.

It was at deep level that the assay was run. Produced via immunoSEQ multiplex PCR; TCRdb's table is partial and in-frame only. The table lists about 2.3 million clones, 80% to 95% of them singletons. CD45RA+ naive and CD45RA-negative memory subsets were separated from CD4+ cells. This TCR derives from a man younger than 35 in good health. Some clones in this sample may be carry-over from other donors' samples. This chain uses TRBV4-1 with TRBJ2-7, with D hard to call. The material sequenced was naive CD4+ T cells from PBMCs. Sample subset: CD45RA+ positively selected. As DNA, the CDR3 is TGCGCCAGCAGCCAAGAACCAACCTACGAGCAGTACTTC. Translation gives CASSQEPTYEQYF.